The clone carrying this T cell receptor (beta chain) appeared a single time. This entry comes from a study of control samples from healthy donors and cancer patients. Germline trimming cut 1 base from V and 15 bases from J; bases unmatched to any gene: 17. CDR1 is SGHTA, CDR2 FQGNSA, per germline. The CDR3 loop spans 16 amino acids. TCRdb keeps only in-frame clones here, not all; method: immunoSEQ multiplex PCR. The table records 110,000 or so clones, around 87% of them present only once. Sequencing used blood. The rearrangement joins TRBV7-2 to TRBJ2-1; 8 nucleotides agree with TRBD1. The TCR sequence derives from a young man in good health. In DNA form, the CDR3 reads TGTGCCAGCAGCTTAGATTGGAGATCTACAGGGGGATCAACGTTCTTC. Translated, it gives CASSLDWRSTGGSTFF.